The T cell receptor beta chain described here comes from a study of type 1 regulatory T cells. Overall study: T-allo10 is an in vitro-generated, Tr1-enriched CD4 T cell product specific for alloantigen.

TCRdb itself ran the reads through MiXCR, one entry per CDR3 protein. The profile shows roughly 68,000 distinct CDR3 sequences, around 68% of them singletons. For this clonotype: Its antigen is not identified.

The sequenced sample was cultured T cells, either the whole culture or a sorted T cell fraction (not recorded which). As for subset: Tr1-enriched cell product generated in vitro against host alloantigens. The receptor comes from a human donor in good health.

CDR3 nucleotides: TGTGCCAGCCTCTCCAACGGACAGGGAAGATATGGCTACACCTTC. Amino acids: CASLSNGQGRYGYTF. The gene calls are TRBV19 and TRBJ1-2; 8 nucleotides line up with TRBD1. The V and J ends lost 9 bases and 5 bases, in that order; junction bases with no gene match: 14. The CDR3 runs to 15 residues. Per germline, CDR1 LNHDA and CDR2 SQIVND (reference sequence).